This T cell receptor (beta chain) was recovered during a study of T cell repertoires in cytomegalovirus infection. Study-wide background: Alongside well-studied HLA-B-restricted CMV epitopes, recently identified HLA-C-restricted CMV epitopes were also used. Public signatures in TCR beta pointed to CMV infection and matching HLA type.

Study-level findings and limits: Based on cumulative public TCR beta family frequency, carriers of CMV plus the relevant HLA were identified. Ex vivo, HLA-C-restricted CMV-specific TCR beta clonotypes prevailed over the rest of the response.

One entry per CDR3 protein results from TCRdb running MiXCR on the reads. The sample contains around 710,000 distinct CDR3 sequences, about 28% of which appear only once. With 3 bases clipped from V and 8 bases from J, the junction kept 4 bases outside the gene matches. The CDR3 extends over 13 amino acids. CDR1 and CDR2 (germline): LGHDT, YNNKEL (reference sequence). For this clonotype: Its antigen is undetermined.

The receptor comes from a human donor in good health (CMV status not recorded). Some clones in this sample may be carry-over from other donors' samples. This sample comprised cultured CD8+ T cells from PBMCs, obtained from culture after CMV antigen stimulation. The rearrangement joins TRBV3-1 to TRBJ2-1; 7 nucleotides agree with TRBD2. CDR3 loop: CASSQAGVDEQFF. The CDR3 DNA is TGTGCCAGCAGCCAGGCGGGGGTGGATGAGCAGTTCTTC.